The 23 T cell receptor beta chains listed next were all sequenced from one sample in a study of cytomegalovirus exposure and HLA in healthy donors. In the PCR, 60 Vbeta and 13 Jbeta primers were used. The assay was immunoSEQ multiplex PCR, and TCRdb's table has in-frame clones only and misses some. The table shows fewer than 250,000 clones, with 60% to 85% occurring only once. The sequencing sample was made of PBMCs. The receptor source for this set is a middle-aged man in good health and CMV-seronegative.

The chain carries TRBV5-1 and TRBJ2-3, with 11 nucleotides matching TRBD1. After removal of 6 bases from V and 3 bases from J, the junction contained 6 bases not matched to a gene. This CDR3 is 15 amino acids long. Germline CDR1 and CDR2: SGHRS and YFSETQ. CDR3 in amino acids: CASTPGQGVTDTQYF. DNA of the CDR3: TGCGCCAGCACTCCGGGACAGGGGGTTACAGATACGCAGTATTTT.

The chain recombines TRBV5-1 with TRBJ2-5; D unclear. Trimming cost V 0 bases and J 5 bases, with 8 bases left between them. The CDR3 is 13 residues long. CDR1 is SGHRS, CDR2 YFSETQ, per germline. CDR3 coding DNA: TGCGCCAGCAGCTTGGCTAGTTGGGAGACCCAGTACTTC. Translation gives CASSLASWETQYF.

The rearrangement uses TRBV30 and TRBJ2-7; D gene unclear. V shed 0 bases and J shed 6 bases, with 6 bases lying between them. The CDR3 runs to 11 residues. Germline values: CDR1 GTSNPN, CDR2 SVGIG (reference sequence). The chain's CDR3 is CAWSVQSEQYF. CDR3 DNA sequence: TGTGCCTGGAGTGTACAGTCCGAGCAGTACTTC.

In this sample, this clone turned up once. CDR3 coding DNA: TGTGCCAGCAGCATGACAACCGGGACAGGGGATGTGGGCTACACCTTC. Translated: CASSMTTGTGDVGYTF. The chain combines TRBV7-9 with TRBJ1-2; 10 nucleotides align to TRBD1. The V gene end was trimmed by 5 bases and the J gene end by 8 bases; junction bases not matched to a gene: 14. The CDR3 is 16 amino acids. Per the germline V gene, CDR1 is SEHNR and CDR2 is FQNEAQ (reference sequence).

The chain carries TRBV4-2 and TRBJ2-3, with TRBD1 as a possible D gene (5 bases). Germline loops: CDR1 LGHNA, CDR2 YNFKEQ. This CDR3 comprises 16 residues. Between the trimmed V and J ends, which lost 0 bases and 0 bases, there was a span of 10 bases. CDR3 in amino acids: CASSQEYRQSTDTQYF. As DNA, the CDR3 is TGTGCCAGCAGCCAAGAATACAGGCAGAGCACAGATACGCAGTATTTT.

The CDR3 DNA sequence: TGCGCCAGCAGCTTGGCGGCTACAGGGCTGTACGAGCAGTACTTC. It yields the protein CASSLAATGLYEQYF. The chain recombines TRBV5-1 with TRBJ2-7; D might be TRBD1 (6 bases). Germline CDR1 and CDR2: SGHRS and YFSETQ. The CDR3 has 15 residues. V was shortened by 0 bases and J by 4 bases, with 14 bases between the two germline ends.

The chain uses TRBV19 and TRBJ1-3, with 7 bases aligning to TRBD1. The CDR3 runs 13 residues. V lost 10 bases, J lost 3 bases, and 6 bases stayed unmatched. Germline CDR1 and CDR2: LNHDA and SQIVND (reference sequence). DNA for the CDR3: TGTGCCACTTCGACAGGGATTGGAAACACCATATATTTT. Translation: CATSTGIGNTIYF.

The V gene is TRBV7-8, the J gene TRBJ1-4; D is unclear. The CDR3 covers 15 residues. Deletions cut 5 bases from V and 3 bases from J, with 13 bases between. From germline, CDR1 is SGHVS and CDR2 FQNEAQ. CDR3 coding DNA: TGTGCCAGCAGCCTTGTGGCAGGTCCTAATGAAAAACTGTTTTTT. This encodes CASSLVAGPNEKLFF.

The chain combines TRBV27 with TRBJ2-5, with TRBD2 matching over 11 bases. The DNA end is more similar to TRBJ2-7, so the J call may be wrong. The CDR3 runs 16 residues. CDR1 and CDR2 from the germline V gene are MNHEY and SMNVEV (reference sequence). The CDR3 loop reads CASSFLTSGNRYEQYF. In nucleotides, the CDR3 is TGTGCCAGCAGTTTTTTGACTAGCGGGAATCGTTACGAGCAGTACTTC.

The rearrangement uses TRBV5-6 and TRBJ1-1, with 7 nucleotides matching TRBD1. The ends lost 0 bases at V and 3 bases at J; junction bases unmatched: 5. CDR1 SGHDT and CDR2 YYEEEE come from the germline V gene. The CDR3 contains 15 residues. The CDR3 reads CASSLGAGGDTEAFF. Here the CDR3 DNA reads TGTGCCAGCAGCTTGGGGGCAGGGGGAGACACTGAAGCTTTCTTT. The entire variable domain, with the rest obtained from reference TRBV5-6 and TRBJ1-1, is as follows: DAGVTQSPTHLIKTRGQQVTLRCSPKSGHDTVSWYQQALGQGPQFIFQYYEEEERQRGNFPDRFSGHQFPNYSSELNVNALLLGDSALYLCASSLGAGGDTEAFFGQGTRLTVV.

This rearrangement joins TRBV6-6 to TRBJ2-2; perhaps TRBD1 as D (6 bases). V gave up 4 bases and J gave up 3 bases, with 9 bases separating them. The CDR3 length is 14 residues. Germline-derived CDR1 and CDR2 are MNHNY and SVGAGI (reference sequence). The CDR3 protein is CASSSQGYTGELFF. The CDR3 nucleotides are TGTGCCAGCAGTTCGCAGGGGTACACCGGGGAGCTGTTTTTT.

In its sample, this clone was seen a few times. The CDR3 spells CAISEGGDTEAFF. The CDR3 nucleotides are TGTGCCATCAGTGAGGGGGGGGACACTGAAGCTTTCTTT. The chain links TRBV10-3 to TRBJ1-1, with D possibly being TRBD1 (5 bases). Trimming left V 2 bases short and J 3 bases short, with 7 bases between. The germline V gene encodes CDR1 ENHRY and CDR2 SYGVKD. The CDR3 totals 13 residues.

The V call is TRBV7-2, the J call TRBJ2-3; 7 positions match TRBD1. Germline V gives CDR1 SGHTA, CDR2 FQGNSA. The V segment lost 5 bases and the J segment 14 bases; nucleotides outside the gene matches: 10. The CDR3 length is 12 residues. CDR3 region: CASSGRGLALYF. For the CDR3, the DNA is TGTGCCAGCAGCGGTAGGGGGCTAGCTTTGTATTTT.

Of note for this clone: The same CDR3 arises from other DNA sequences in this sample as well. The chain is built from TRBV20-1 and TRBJ1-1, with D tentatively TRBD1 (6 bases). Per the germline V gene, CDR1 is DFQATT and CDR2 is SNEGSKA (reference sequence). V was cut by 5 bases and J by 5 bases, with 9 bases left in between. The CDR3 covers 11 residues. CDR3 in amino acids: CSAARGTEAFF. DNA for the CDR3: TGCAGTGCTGCCAGGGGTACTGAAGCTTTCTTT.

This sequence joins TRBV2 and TRBJ1-5; D is unresolved. The ends were cut back, 4 bases at V and 4 bases at J, with 11 bases in the middle. The germline V gene has CDR1 SNHLY and CDR2 FYNNEI. This CDR3 has 14 residues. The CDR3 nucleotides read TGTGCCAGCAGTGCCGGGATACGGAATCAGCCCCAGCATTTT. Its translation: CASSAGIRNQPQHF.

This clone was counted a single time. The identical CDR3 is also encoded by other nucleotide sequences in the sample. The chain recombines TRBV5-1 with TRBJ1-1; D is unclear. In germline, CDR1 is SGHRS, CDR2 YFSETQ. Trimming took 0 bases from V and 1 from J, leaving 7 bases between them. This CDR3 comprises 14 residues. CDR3 protein: CASSLDSQNTEAFF. The DNA for the CDR3 is TGCGCCAGCAGCTTGGACTCTCAGAACACTGAAGCTTTCTTT.

The chain employs TRBV18 and TRBJ2-7, with TRBD2 matching 11 bases. This CDR3 has 16 amino acids. CDR1 KGHSH and CDR2 LQKENI come from the germline V gene. Trimming cost V 4 bases and J 3 bases; bases outside gene matches: 8. In DNA form, the CDR3 reads TGTGCCAGCTCACTCTATTCGGGACTAGCGGACTACGAGCAGTACTTC. Translating gives CASSLYSGLADYEQYF.

This chain joins TRBV19 and TRBJ1-2; maybe TRBD1 (5 bases). Germline CDR1 LNHDA, CDR2 SQIVND (reference sequence). The CDR3 contains 16 residues. V lost 5 bases and J 6 bases, leaving 22 bases between the germline ends. The CDR3 DNA follows: TGTGCCAGTAGTTTTAGGACCCGACAGACCATTCATGGCTACACCTTC. Residues: CASSFRTRQTIHGYTF.

The chain couples TRBV7-2 to TRBJ2-1; tentatively, D is TRBD2 (5 bases). The CDR3 spans 13 residues. Germline loops: CDR1 SGHTA, CDR2 FQGNSA. V was pared by 1 base and J by 8 bases, with 9 bases between. Written as DNA, the CDR3 is TGTGCCAGCAGCTTAGGGAGAGGGCATGAGCAGTTCTTC. Protein product: CASSLGRGHEQFF.

V is TRBV6-5 and J is TRBJ1-4, with 9 bases aligning to TRBD1. The CDR3 runs 14 residues. The V segment lost 6 bases and the J segment 7 bases; nucleotides outside the gene matches: 6. Per the germline V gene, CDR1 is MNHEY and CDR2 is SVGAGI. CDR3 sequence: CASRHRGRGEKLFF. The CDR3 DNA reads TGTGCCAGCAGACACAGGGGGCGCGGTGAAAAACTGTTTTTT.

The rearrangement links TRBV7-2 to TRBJ1-1; 7 positions match TRBD1. Germline values: CDR1 SGHTA, CDR2 FQGNSA. The J segment lost 4 bases and the V segment lost 5 bases, leaving 4 bases of the junction unmatched. This CDR3 region has 13 residues. CDR3 residues: CASSGTGATEAFF. The CDR3 nucleotides are TGTGCCAGCAGCGGAACAGGGGCCACTGAAGCTTTCTTT. The full variable domain, its missing parts supplied by reference TRBV7-2 and TRBJ1-1, is GAGVSQSPSNKVTEKGKDVELRCDPISGHTALYWYRQSLGQGLEFLIYFQGNSAPDKSGLPSDRFSAERTGGSVSTLTIQRTQQEDSAVYLCASSGTGATEAFFGQGTRLTVV.

The rearrangement joins TRBV29-1 to TRBJ2-1; TRBD1 matches 8 bases. V gave up 7 bases and J gave up 1 base; unmatched junction bases: 21. The CDR3 has 19 amino acids. Germline CDR1 and CDR2: SQVTM and ANQGSEA. The CDR3 DNA sequence: TGCAGCGGGGAGTCTGAGACAGGGGTTCGAACTCGGTCCTACAATGAGCAGTTCTTC. Amino acid sequence: CSGESETGVRTRSYNEQFF.

This clone appeared once. This chain joins TRBV28 and TRBJ1-2; 9 bases map to TRBD1. Trimming removed 2 bases from V and 4 bases from J; junction bases left unmatched: 17. This CDR3 comprises 19 residues. The V gene's germline CDR1 is MDHEN and CDR2 SYDVKM. CDR3 sequence reads: CASSLGTGFFGGISYGYTF. The CDR3 nucleotides read TGTGCCAGCAGTTTAGGGACAGGGTTTTTCGGCGGCATATCCTATGGCTACACCTTC.